One and the same sample provided the 9 T cell receptor beta chains below, sequenced in a study of CD8 T cells in ankylosing spondylitis. Points from the study as a whole: A TCR beta motif of about 8 highly homologous variants appeared characteristic of ankylosing spondylitis blood.

TCRdb re-called the 5' RACE reads through MiXCR, storing one row per CDR3 protein. The profile shows about 440,000 distinct CDR3 sequences, 17% of them singletons. No cognate antigen is known for these TCRs. Sample: blood, either unsorted or a sorted T cell fraction (not recorded which). These receptors were taken from a male donor with ankylosing spondylitis.

This clonotype was seen only a few times. The chain couples TRBV4-3 to TRBJ2-1; tentative D call: TRBD2 (5 bases). CDR1 is LGHNA, CDR2 YSLEER, per germline. V lost 0 bases and J 4 bases, leaving 13 bases between the germline ends. CDR3 size: 16 residues. CDR3 DNA: TGCGCCAGCAGCCAAGATGCTCCTAGCCCTTACAATGAGCAGTTCTTC. It yields the protein CASSQDAPSPYNEQFF.

The chain joins TRBV12-3 or TRBV12-4 to TRBJ2-7, with 8 bases identical to TRBD1. Unmatched junction bases numbered 9, after V lost 5 bases and J lost 6 bases. The CDR3 contains 14 residues. In DNA, the CDR3 is TGTGCCAGCAGTACAACGGGACAGGCGATCGAGCAGTACTTC. This encodes CASSTTGQAIEQYF.

This clonotype was seen repeatedly, ten times or more. This sequence joins TRBV6-2 or TRBV6-3 and TRBJ2-1, with D uncertain. The CDR3 has 12 amino acids. Germline CDR1 is MNHEY and CDR2 is SVGEGT. V lost 2 bases and J lost 11, with 10 bases in between. The DNA of the CDR3 is TGTGCCAGCAGTTACAGGGCATACAAGCAGTTCTTC. This translates into CASSYRAYKQFF.

This clonotype appeared a few times. The rearrangement links TRBV3-1 to TRBJ2-7; no firm D call. Germline V gene sequence: CDR1 LGHDT, CDR2 YNNKEL (reference sequence). With 2 bases removed from V and 2 bases from J, the gap between germline ends came to 4 bases. The CDR3 runs to 12 residues. The CDR3 sequence is CASSQTAYEQYF. The CDR3 bases are TGTGCCAGCAGCCAAACGGCCTACGAGCAGTACTTC.

The chain recombines TRBV11-1 with TRBJ2-1; possibly TRBD2 for D (5 bases). Germline V gives CDR1 SGHAT, CDR2 FQDESV (reference sequence). The ends were cut back, 5 bases at V and 4 bases at J, with 27 bases in the middle. The CDR3 has 19 residues. The CDR3 reads CASSPGFGILPFFYNEQFF. The CDR3, as DNA: TGTGCCAGCAGCCCTGGATTCGGGATCCTGCCTTTTTTTTACAATGAGCAGTTCTTC.

V and J are TRBV7-9 and TRBJ2-1; D is ambiguous. The germline V gene has CDR1 SEHNR and CDR2 FQNEAQ (reference sequence). V lost 2 bases, J lost 0 bases, and 8 bases lay in between. The CDR3 is 15 residues long. CDR3 region: CASSLLWGSYNEQFF. CDR3 nucleotide sequence: TGTGCCAGCAGCTTACTCTGGGGCTCCTACAATGAGCAGTTCTTC.

The gene calls are TRBV11-2 and TRBJ1-6; 7 positions match TRBD1. CDR1 SGHAT and CDR2 FQNNGV come from the germline V gene. This CDR3 has 17 residues. After removal of 3 bases from V and 7 bases from J, the junction contained 12 bases not matched to a gene. This CDR3 reads CASSFISRTGRNSPLHF. CDR3 DNA: TGTGCCAGCAGCTTTATCTCCCGGACAGGTCGCAATTCACCCCTCCACTTT.

The J gene is TRBJ2-6, the V gene TRBV6-1; 10 bases fit TRBD2. The CDR3 extends over 17 amino acids. Germline V gene lookup returns CDR1 MNHNS and CDR2 SASEGT. The V segment lost 5 bases and the J segment 3 bases; nucleotides outside the gene matches: 7. The CDR3, as DNA: TGTGCCAGCAGTACACTAGCGGGAAAAGGTGGGGCCAACGTCCTGACTTTC. Protein: CASSTLAGKGGANVLTF.

This chain uses TRBV5-6 with TRBJ2-3, with 7 positions matching TRBD2. The germline V gene has CDR1 SGHDT and CDR2 YYEEEE. This CDR3 is 16 amino acids long. Trimming cost V 4 bases and J 0 bases; bases outside gene matches: 8. This CDR3 is CASSLGTTSSTDTQYF. Written as DNA, the CDR3 is TGTGCCAGCAGCCTCGGGACTACCTCTAGCACAGATACGCAGTATTTT.